This TCR beta chain is drawn from a study of T cell clones after liver transplantation. The overall study: Until 12-24 months post-transplant, subjects got standard immunosuppression and no induction. Draws occurred before transplant, before withdrawal, and after complete or failed withdrawal. Broader study findings: Migration into the graft, not deletion, may explain lost graft donor-reactive T cells.

Using immunoSEQ multiplex PCR, the repertoire was profiled, and TCRdb retains in-frame clones only, with some absent. This sample yields around 76,000 clones, of which roughly 80% are seen a single time; about 0.79% belongs to the top ten. CDR3 size: 12 residues. V shed 5 bases and J shed 11 bases, with 15 bases lying between them. Germline values: CDR1 MDHEN, CDR2 SYDVKM. In the case of this clone: What it binds is unknown.

J is TRBJ1-1 and V is TRBV28; unclear D gene. The source of this sequence is a human patient who received a liver transplant. Some of the T cells may derive from the graft donor. Sequenced material: CD4+ T cells from blood, taken 12 months after liver transplant. The CDR3 DNA is TGTGCCAGCAGTCTCCACCAGACGTGGGCTTTCTTT. Protein sequence: CASSLHQTWAFF.